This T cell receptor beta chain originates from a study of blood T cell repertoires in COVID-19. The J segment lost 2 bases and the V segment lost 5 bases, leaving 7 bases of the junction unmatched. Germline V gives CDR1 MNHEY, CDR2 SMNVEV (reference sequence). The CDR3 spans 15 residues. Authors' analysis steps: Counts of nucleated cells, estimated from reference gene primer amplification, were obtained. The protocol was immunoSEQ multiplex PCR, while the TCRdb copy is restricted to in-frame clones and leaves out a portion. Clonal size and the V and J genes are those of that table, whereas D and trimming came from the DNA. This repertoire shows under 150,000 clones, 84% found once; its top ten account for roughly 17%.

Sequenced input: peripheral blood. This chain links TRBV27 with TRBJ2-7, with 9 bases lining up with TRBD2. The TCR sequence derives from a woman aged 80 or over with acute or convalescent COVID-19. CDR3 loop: CASSAHSGGPYEQYF. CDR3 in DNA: TGTGCCAGCAGTGCCCATAGCGGGGGTCCCTACGAGCAGTACTTC.